This T cell receptor beta chain was sequenced for a study of control samples from healthy donors and cancer patients. Measured with immunoSEQ multiplex PCR; TCRdb has only the in-frame clones, and not every one. The sample yields 250,000 to 300,000 clones, around 80% seen once. Trimming cost V 3 bases and J 3 bases, with 9 bases left between them. From germline, CDR1 is SGHTS and CDR2 YDEGEE. This CDR3 region has 14 residues. The sample taken for sequencing was PBMCs. The chain employs TRBV5-8 and TRBJ2-2; no clear D. This clonotype originated in a woman in her sixties or seventies with lung cancer. This CDR3 reads CASSSLTDTGELFF. CDR3 DNA: TGTGCCAGCAGCTCCCTGACTGACACCGGGGAGCTGTTTTTT.